What follows describes a single T cell receptor beta chain. The antigen is undetermined. Assay: immunoSEQ multiplex PCR; the TCRdb copy retains only in-frame clones and omits some. The table lists about 680,000 clones, approximately 88% of them singletons. The data were obtained in a study of Ad26.COV2.S vaccination and SARS-CoV-2 variants. For the study at large: Dosing was one shot or two shots 56 days apart.

Treatment in this sample: around 19 received Ad26.COV2.S at low or high dose, single or two shots; 5 received placebo; per-sample allocation not given. On day 63 after the first injection, vaccine and placebo recipients gave samples. Points from the study as a whole: Placebo and vaccine recipients had non-spike TCR breadth that was similar. The placebo group had lower spike-specific TCR breadth than the vaccine recipients did. In TCR breadth and depth analyses, total T cell responses may have been underestimated.

The clonotype was recovered from a person between 18 and 65 years old who received the Ad26.COV2.S COVID-19 vaccine or a placebo. The sample here was peripheral blood, taken in a trial of Ad26.COV2.S vaccine versus placebo.

The CDR3, as DNA: TGCAGCGTTCTACTAGCGGCCCACTCTGGGGCCAACGTCCTGACTTTC. Its protein product is CSVLLAAHSGANVLTF. This sequence joins TRBV29-1 and TRBJ2-6, with 8 bases fitting TRBD2. J was trimmed by 0 bases and V by 5 bases; bases with no gene match: 6. This CDR3 has 16 amino acids. Per germline, CDR1 SQVTM and CDR2 ANQGSEA.